This TCR beta chain is drawn from a study of cytomegalovirus exposure and HLA in healthy donors. Healthy donors of bone marrow made up the group. With 60 Vbeta and 13 Jbeta primers, the PCR was carried out. Some clones are missing from TCRdb's copy, which holds only in-frame ones; the method was immunoSEQ multiplex PCR. The data show fewer than 200,000 clones, 80% to 90% seen once. Study results and limitations: In a later analysis, V- and J-gene trimming of beta chains associated with a DCLRE1C missense variant, replicated independently. With high specificity and sensitivity, the classifier reportedly diagnosed cytomegalovirus status. Later, an analysis found that common viral pathogens appeared to be linked with several of the most significant clusters.

The CDR3 is made up of 15 amino acids. The germline CDR1 and CDR2 sequences are SEHNR and FQNEAQ (reference sequence). Notes on this clone: Its antigen is not identified. Compared with germline, one end of the junction differs, possibly owing to a read error.

This clonotype was obtained from a woman younger than 35 in good health and CMV-seronegative. Sequencing was carried out using PBMCs. The chain combines TRBV7-9 with TRBJ2-7; weak D call: TRBD2 (6 bases). The CDR3 protein is CSSSFGGRSTYEQYF. The CDR3 bases are TGTTCCAGCAGCTTTGGTGGGAGGTCGACCTACGAGCAGTACTTC.